This is a list of T cell receptor beta chains from one sample in a study of blood T cell repertoires in COVID-19. Assay used: immunoSEQ multiplex PCR; TCRdb lists only in-frame clones, some missing. The sample gives more than 65,000 clones, about 88% of which show up once; approximately 9.3% is in the top ten. The sample was peripheral blood. These receptors originate from a man in his forties or fifties with acute or convalescent COVID-19. Both conserved end residues are part of each CDR3. D genes are given only for firm matches. A clone size is listed for some rows: how often the clone was seen (once, few, many), or a class if it is expanded.

clone_size,j_call,v_call,d_call,cdr3_length,cdr3_aa,cdr3_nt
NA,TRBJ1-4,TRBV3-1/TRBV3-2,NA,14,CASSPRTEIRELFF,TGTGCCAGCAGCCCAAGGACAGAAATAAGGGAACTGTTTTTT
NA,TRBJ2-3,TRBV5-1,TRBD2,17,CASSLGSSGGSTDTQYF,TGCGCCAGCAGCTTGGGGTCTAGCGGGGGTTCCACAGATACGCAGTATTTT
NA,TRBJ1-1,TRBV6-5,TRBD1,15,CASRRQGSGYTEAFF,TGTGCCAGCAGGAGACAGGGTTCAGGGTACACTGAAGCTTTCTTT
few,TRBJ1-6,TRBV28,TRBD1,15,CASSPGQAYNSPLHF,TGTGCCAGCAGTCCGGGACAGGCCTATAATTCACCCCTCCACTTT
NA,TRBJ2-3,TRBV28,TRBD2,15,CASSSGGTSTDTQYF,TGTGCCAGCAGTTCGGGGGGGACTAGCACAGATACGCAGTATTTT
few,TRBJ1-3,TRBV4-2,TRBD1,20,CASSQGNRGLFAAGGNTIYF,TGTGCCAGCAGCCAAGGGAACAGGGGGCTATTTGCTGCGGGCGGAAACACCATATATTTT
NA,TRBJ1-1,TRBV3-1/TRBV3-2,NA,13,CASSRGGVAEAFF,TGTGCCAGCAGCCGGGGAGGGGTAGCTGAAGCTTTCTTT
NA,TRBJ1-6,TRBV7-2,NA,15,CASRTGTFDNSPLHF,TGTGCCAGCAGAACCGGGACATTCGATAATTCACCCCTCCACTTT
NA,TRBJ1-2,TRBV9,NA,15,CASSRDTSLNYGYTF,TGTGCCAGCAGTCGGGACACTTCGCTTAACTATGGCTACACCTTC
NA,TRBJ1-2,TRBV28,NA,15,CATTSGGASGYGYTF,TGTGCCACTACGTCCGGGGGAGCCTCGGGGTATGGCTACACCTTC
NA,TRBJ2-5,TRBV6-1,NA,15,CASSEETGPRETQYF,TGTGCCAGCAGTGAAGAAACAGGGCCAAGGGAGACCCAGTACTTC
NA,TRBJ1-6,TRBV6-1,TRBD1,16,CASSVATGAGNSPLHF,TGTGCCAGCAGTGTTGCGACAGGGGCCGGGAATTCACCCCTCCACTTT
NA,TRBJ2-5,TRBV15,TRBD2,17,CATSRGGSGGARETQYF,TGTGCCACCAGCAGAGGAGGTAGCGGGGGGGCTAGGGAGACCCAGTACTTC
NA,TRBJ2-2,TRBV2,NA,13,CASSEVRAGELFF,TGTGCCAGCAGTGAGGTGCGGGCCGGGGAGCTGTTTTTT